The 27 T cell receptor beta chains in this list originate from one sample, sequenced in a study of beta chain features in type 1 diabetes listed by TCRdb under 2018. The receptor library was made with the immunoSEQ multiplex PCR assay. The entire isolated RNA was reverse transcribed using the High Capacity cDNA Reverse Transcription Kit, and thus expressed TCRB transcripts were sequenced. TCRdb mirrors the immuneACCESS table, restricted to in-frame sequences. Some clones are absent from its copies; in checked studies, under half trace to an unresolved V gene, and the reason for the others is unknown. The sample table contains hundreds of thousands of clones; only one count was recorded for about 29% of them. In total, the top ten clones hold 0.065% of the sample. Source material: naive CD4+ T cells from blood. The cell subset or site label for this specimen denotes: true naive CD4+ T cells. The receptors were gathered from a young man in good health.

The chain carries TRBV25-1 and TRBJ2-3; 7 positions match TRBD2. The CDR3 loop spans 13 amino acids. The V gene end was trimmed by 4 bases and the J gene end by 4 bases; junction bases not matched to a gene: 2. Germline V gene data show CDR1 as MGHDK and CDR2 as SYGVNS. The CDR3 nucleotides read TGTGCCAGCAGTGGTGCGGGGGCAGATACGCAGTATTTT. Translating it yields CASSGAGADTQYF. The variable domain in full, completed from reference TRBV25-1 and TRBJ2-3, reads EADIYQTPRYLVIGTGKKITLECSQTMGHDKMYWYQQDPGMELHLIHYSYGVNSTEKGDLSSESTVSRIRTEHFPLTLESARPSHTSQYLCASSGAGADTQYFGPGTRLTVL.

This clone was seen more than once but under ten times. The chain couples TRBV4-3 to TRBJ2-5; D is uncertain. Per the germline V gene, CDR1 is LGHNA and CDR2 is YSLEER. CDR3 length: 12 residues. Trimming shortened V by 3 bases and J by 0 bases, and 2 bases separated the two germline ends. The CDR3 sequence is CASSQHQETQYF. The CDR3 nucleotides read TGCGCCAGCAGCCAGCACCAAGAGACCCAGTACTTC.

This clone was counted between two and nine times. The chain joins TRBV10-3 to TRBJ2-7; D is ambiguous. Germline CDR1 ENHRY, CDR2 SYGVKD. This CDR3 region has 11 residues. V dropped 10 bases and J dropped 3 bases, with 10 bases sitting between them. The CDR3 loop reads CATSRNYEQYF. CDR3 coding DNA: TGTGCCACGTCCAGGAACTACGAGCAGTACTTC.

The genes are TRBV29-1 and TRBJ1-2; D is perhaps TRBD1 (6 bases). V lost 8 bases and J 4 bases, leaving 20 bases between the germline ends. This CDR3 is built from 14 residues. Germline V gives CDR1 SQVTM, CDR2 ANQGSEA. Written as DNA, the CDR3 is TGCAGCTCCCTGGGGGGGGCGCTTAGCTATGGCTACACCTTC. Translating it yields CSSLGGALSYGYTF.

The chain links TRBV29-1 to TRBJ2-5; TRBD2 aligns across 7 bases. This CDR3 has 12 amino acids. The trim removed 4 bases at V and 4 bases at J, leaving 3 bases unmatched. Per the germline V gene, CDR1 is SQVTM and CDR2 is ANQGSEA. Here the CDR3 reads CSVGAGAETQYF. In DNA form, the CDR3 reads TGCAGCGTTGGGGCGGGAGCAGAGACCCAGTACTTC.

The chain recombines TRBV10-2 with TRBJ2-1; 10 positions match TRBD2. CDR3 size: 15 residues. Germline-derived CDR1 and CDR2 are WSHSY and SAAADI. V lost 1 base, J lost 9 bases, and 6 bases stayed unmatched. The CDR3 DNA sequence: TGCGCCAGCAGTGAGTTAGCTAGCGGGAGTGGTGAGCAGTTCTTC. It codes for CASSELASGSGEQFF.

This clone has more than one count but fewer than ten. For the CDR3, the DNA is TGTGCCAGCAGCTTAAGACTAGCGGGACGAAGCTCCTACAATGAGCAGTTCTTC. Amino acids: CASSLRLAGRSSYNEQFF. This sequence joins TRBV7-2 and TRBJ2-1; TRBD2 matches at 11 bases. The V segment lost 2 bases and the J segment 0 bases; nucleotides outside the gene matches: 6. The CDR3 totals 18 residues. Germline V lookup: CDR1 SGHTA, CDR2 FQGNSA.

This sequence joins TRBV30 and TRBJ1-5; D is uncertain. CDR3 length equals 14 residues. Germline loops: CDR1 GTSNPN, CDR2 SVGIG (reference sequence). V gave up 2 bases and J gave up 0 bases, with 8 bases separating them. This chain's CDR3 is CAWSFGFSNQPQHF. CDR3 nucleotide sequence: TGTGCCTGGAGTTTTGGCTTTAGCAATCAGCCCCAGCATTTT.

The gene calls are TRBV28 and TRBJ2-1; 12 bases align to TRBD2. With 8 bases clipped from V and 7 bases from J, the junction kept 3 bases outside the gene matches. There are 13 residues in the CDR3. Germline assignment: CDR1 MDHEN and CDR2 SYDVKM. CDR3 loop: CASLAGGRNEQFF. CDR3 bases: TGTGCCAGCCTAGCGGGAGGGCGGAATGAGCAGTTCTTC. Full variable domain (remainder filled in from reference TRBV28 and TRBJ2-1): DVKVTQSSRYLVKRTGEKVFLECVQDMDHENMFWYRQDPGLGLRLIYFSYDVKMKEKGDIPEGYSVSREKKERFSLILESASTNQTSMYLCASLAGGRNEQFFGPGTRLTVL.

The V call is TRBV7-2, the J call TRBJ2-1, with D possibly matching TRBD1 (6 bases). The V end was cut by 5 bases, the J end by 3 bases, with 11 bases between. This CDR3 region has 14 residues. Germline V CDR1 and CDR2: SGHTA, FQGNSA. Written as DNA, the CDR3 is TGTGCCAGCAGCCAGGGGACGGTCTACAATGAGCAGTTCTTC. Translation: CASSQGTVYNEQFF. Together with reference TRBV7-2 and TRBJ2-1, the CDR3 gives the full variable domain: GAGVSQSPSNKVTEKGKDVELRCDPISGHTALYWYRQSLGQGLEFLIYFQGNSAPDKSGLPSDRFSAERTGGSVSTLTIQRTQQEDSAVYLCASSQGTVYNEQFFGPGTRLTVL.

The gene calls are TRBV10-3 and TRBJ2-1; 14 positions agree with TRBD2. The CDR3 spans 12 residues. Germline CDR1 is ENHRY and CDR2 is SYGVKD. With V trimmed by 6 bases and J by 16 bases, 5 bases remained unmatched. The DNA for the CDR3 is TGTGCCATCAGGGGGACTAGCGGGAGCGGTTTCTTC. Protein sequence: CAIRGTSGSGFF.

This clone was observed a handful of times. The CDR3 spells CASSFQIATYEQYF. In DNA, the CDR3 is TGTGCCAGCAGCTTTCAGATCGCCACCTACGAGCAGTACTTC. The chain joins TRBV7-9 to TRBJ2-7; D not certain. The V gene's germline CDR1 is SEHNR and CDR2 FQNEAQ (reference sequence). The CDR3 has 14 amino acids. Trimming stripped 3 bases from V and 2 bases from J, with 11 bases between.

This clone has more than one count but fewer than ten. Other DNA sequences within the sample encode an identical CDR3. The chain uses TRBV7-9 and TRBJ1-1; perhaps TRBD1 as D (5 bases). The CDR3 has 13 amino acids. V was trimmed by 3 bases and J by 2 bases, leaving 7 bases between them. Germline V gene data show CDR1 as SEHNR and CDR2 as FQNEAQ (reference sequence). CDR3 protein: CASSFDSNTEAFF. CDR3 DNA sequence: TGTGCCAGCAGCTTTGACAGTAACACTGAAGCTTTCTTT.

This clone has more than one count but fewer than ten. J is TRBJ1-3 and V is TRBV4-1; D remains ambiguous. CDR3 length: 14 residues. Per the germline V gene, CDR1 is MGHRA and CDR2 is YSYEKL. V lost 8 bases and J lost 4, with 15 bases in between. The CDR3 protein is CASGNRVGGNTIYF. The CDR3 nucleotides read TGCGCCAGCGGAAACAGAGTAGGGGGAAACACCATATATTTT.

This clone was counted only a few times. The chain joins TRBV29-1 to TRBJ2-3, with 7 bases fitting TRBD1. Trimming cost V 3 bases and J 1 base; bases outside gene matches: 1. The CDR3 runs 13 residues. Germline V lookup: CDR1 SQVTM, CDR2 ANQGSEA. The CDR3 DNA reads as TGCAGCGTTGATCAGGGGGGCACAGATACGCAGTATTTT. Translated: CSVDQGGTDTQYF.

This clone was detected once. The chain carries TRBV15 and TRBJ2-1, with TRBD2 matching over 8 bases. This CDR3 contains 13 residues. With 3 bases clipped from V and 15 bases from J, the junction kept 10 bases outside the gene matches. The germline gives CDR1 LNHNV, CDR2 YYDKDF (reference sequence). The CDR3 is CATSSRQAGVAFF. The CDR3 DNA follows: TGTGCCACCAGCAGCAGGCAAGCGGGAGTCGCGTTCTTC.

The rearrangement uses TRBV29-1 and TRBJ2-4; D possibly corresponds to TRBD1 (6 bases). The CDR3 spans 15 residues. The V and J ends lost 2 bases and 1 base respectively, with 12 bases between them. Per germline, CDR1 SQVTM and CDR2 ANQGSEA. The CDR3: CSVENRVLAKNIQYF. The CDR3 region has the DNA TGCAGCGTTGAAAACAGGGTGCTGGCCAAAAACATTCAGTACTTC.

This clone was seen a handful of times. CDR3 sequence: CASSEVGRDYGYTF. CDR3 DNA sequence: TGTGCCAGCAGTGAAGTGGGACGGGACTATGGCTACACCTTC. This chain uses TRBV2 with TRBJ1-2; tentatively, D is TRBD1 (5 bases). The CDR3 contains 14 residues. The V gene lost 1 base and the J gene lost 3 bases, with 9 bases spanning the gap. Germline CDR1 is SNHLY and CDR2 is FYNNEI.

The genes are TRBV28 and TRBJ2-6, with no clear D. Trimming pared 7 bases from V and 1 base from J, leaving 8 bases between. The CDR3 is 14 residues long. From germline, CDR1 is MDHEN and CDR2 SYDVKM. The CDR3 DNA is TGTGCCAGCACTCTCAGATCTGGGGCCAACGTCCTGACTTTC. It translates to CASTLRSGANVLTF.

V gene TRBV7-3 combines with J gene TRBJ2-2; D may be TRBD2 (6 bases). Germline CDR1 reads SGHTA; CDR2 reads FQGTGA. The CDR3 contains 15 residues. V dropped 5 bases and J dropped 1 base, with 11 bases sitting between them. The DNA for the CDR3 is TGTGCCAGCAGCCTCGGAGCGGGGAACACCGGGGAGCTGTTTTTT. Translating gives CASSLGAGNTGELFF.

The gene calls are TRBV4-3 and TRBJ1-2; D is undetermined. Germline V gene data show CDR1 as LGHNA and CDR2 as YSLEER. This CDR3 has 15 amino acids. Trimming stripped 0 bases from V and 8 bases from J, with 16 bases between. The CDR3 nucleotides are TGCGCCAGCAGCCAAGATGAGGACGGATACGGGGGCTACACCTTC. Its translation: CASSQDEDGYGGYTF.

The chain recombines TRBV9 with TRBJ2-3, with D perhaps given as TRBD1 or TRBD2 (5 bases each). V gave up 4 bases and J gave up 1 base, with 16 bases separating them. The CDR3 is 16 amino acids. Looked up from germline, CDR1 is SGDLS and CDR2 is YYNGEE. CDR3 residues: CASSSRVGPGTDTQYF. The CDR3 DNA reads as TGTGCCAGCAGCTCGAGAGTGGGACCCGGCACAGATACGCAGTATTTT.

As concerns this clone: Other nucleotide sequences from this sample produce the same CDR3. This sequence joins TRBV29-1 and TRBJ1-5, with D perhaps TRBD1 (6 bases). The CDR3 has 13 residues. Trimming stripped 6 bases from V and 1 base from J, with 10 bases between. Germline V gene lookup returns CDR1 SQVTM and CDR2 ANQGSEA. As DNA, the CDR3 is TGCAGCGTGGTTACAGGGAGCAATCAGCCCCAGCATTTT. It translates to CSVVTGSNQPQHF.

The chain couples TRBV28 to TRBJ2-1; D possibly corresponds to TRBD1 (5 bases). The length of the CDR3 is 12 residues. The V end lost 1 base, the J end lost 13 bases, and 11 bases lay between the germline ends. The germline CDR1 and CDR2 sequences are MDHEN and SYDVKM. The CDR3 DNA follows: TGTGCCAGCAGTTTATCGCCAGGGTTACAGTTCTTC. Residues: CASSLSPGLQFF.

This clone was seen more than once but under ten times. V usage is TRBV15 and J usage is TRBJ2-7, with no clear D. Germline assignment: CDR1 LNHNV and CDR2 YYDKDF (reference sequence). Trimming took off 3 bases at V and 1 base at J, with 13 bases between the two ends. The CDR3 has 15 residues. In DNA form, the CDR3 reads TGTGCCACCAGCAGTATCCGTGGGCAGTCCTACGAGCAGTACTTC. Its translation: CATSSIRGQSYEQYF.

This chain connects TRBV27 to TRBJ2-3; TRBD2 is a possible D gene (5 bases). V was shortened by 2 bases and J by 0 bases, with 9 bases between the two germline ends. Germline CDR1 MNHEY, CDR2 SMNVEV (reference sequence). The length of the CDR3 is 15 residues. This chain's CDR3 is CASSLAWTSTDTQYF. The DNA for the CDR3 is TGTGCCAGCAGTTTAGCGTGGACTAGCACAGATACGCAGTATTTT.

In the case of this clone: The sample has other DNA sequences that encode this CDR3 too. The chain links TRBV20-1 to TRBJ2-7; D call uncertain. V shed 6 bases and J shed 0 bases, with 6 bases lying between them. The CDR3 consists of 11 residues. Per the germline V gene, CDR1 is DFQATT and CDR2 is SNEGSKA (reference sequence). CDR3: CSARYSYEQYF. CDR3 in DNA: TGCAGTGCCAGATACTCCTACGAGCAGTACTTC.